Below, 5 T cell receptor beta chains from the same sample are listed, as sequenced in a study of response to subunit inactivated influenza vaccine. A single record per CDR3 protein comes from TCRdb applying MiXCR to the RT-PCR reads. The sample contains around 530,000 distinct CDR3 sequences, about 15% of which appear only once. The specimen was CD4+ T cells sorted from PBMCs, collected roughly 24 months after vaccination. The source of these receptors is a man aged 45-69 years who received an inactivated influenza vaccine.

This clonotype was found a few times. The chain joins TRBV12-3 or TRBV12-4 to TRBJ2-7; unclear D gene. The CDR3 runs to 13 residues. Trimming took 3 bases from V and 3 from J, leaving 9 bases between them. DNA of the CDR3: TGTGCCAGCAGTTTGCAAGAGAACTACGAGCAGTACTTC. It specifies CASSLQENYEQYF.

This clonotype has just a few counts. CDR3 loop: CSVEGETSGSVYTQYF. DNA for the CDR3: TGCAGCGTTGAGGGGGAGACTAGCGGGAGTGTATATACGCAGTATTTT. The V call is TRBV29-1, the J call TRBJ2-3; TRBD2 aligns across 12 bases. The trim removed 3 bases at V and 7 bases at J, leaving 11 bases unmatched. Germline CDR1 reads SQVTM; CDR2 reads ANQGSEA. The CDR3 runs to 16 residues.

J is TRBJ2-5 and V is TRBV28; 9 nucleotides align to TRBD2. The CDR3 is 18 residues long. V lost 3 bases and J lost 2; bases outside the gene matches: 13. Germline V gene lookup returns CDR1 MDHEN and CDR2 SYDVKM. Written as DNA, the CDR3 is TGTGCCAGCAGTTTCGAAAGAGGACTAGCGAGGTCTCAAGAGACCCAGTACTTC. Its translation is CASSFERGLARSQETQYF.

V gene TRBV6-1 combines with J gene TRBJ1-2; D unclear. This CDR3 is built from 12 residues. The germline gives CDR1 MNHNS, CDR2 SASEGT. V gave up 2 bases and J gave up 7 bases, with 8 bases separating them. Here the CDR3 DNA reads TGTGCCAGCAGTGAACGGGCCGGTGGCTACACCTTC. Its protein product is CASSERAGGYTF.

This clonotype has a single count. The V and J genes are TRBV4-1 and TRBJ2-3; D uncertain. The germline V and J ends were trimmed by 4 bases and 2 bases, with 7 bases remaining between them. CDR3 length: 13 amino acids. CDR1 is MGHRA, CDR2 YSYEKL, per germline. The CDR3 reads CASSPHNTDTQYF. The CDR3 DNA follows: TGCGCCAGCAGCCCGCATAACACAGATACGCAGTATTTT.